This T cell receptor beta chain stems from a study of blood T cell repertoires in COVID-19. Across the study: Both acute and convalescent COVID-19 samples were obtained from the United States, Italy and Spain. From T cells, B-cell-depleted T cells, or PBMCs came the material, which was cDNA or gDNA.

Original handling: Scientists estimated how many nucleated cells there were by amplifying reference gene primers. Clones were sequenced by immunoSEQ multiplex PCR, and TCRdb holds only the in-frame ones, with some missing. V and J calls and clone size are those listed in that table; D and trimming were worked out from the DNA. Counted here are around 250,000 clones, roughly 89% occurring once; the ten biggest clones make up 4% to 5%. The CDR3 consists of 12 residues. The V and J genes are TRBV21-1 and TRBJ1-6; the DNA was not used to check the table's D call, TRBD1. TRBV21-1 is a pseudogene. Sequenced material: peripheral blood. The clonotype was recovered from a woman between 40 and 55 years old who had recovered from COVID-19. This CDR3 reads CASTPGESPLHF. The CDR3 DNA follows: TGTGCCAGCACCCCAGGGGAATCACCCCTCCACTTT.